Listed here are 6 T cell receptor beta chains from one sample, sequenced in a study of cytomegalovirus exposure and HLA in healthy donors. The PCR ran on 60 Vbeta and 13 Jbeta primers. Only in-frame clones appear in the TCRdb table, and some are missing; sequencing was by immunoSEQ multiplex PCR. This table holds roughly 130,000 clones, less than 85% found once. What was sequenced was PBMCs. Receptors originate from a man younger than 40 in good health and CMV-seronegative.

The table lists this clone with a count of one. V usage is TRBV9 and J usage is TRBJ2-5; D gene ambiguous. CDR3 length: 14 residues. Per the germline V gene, CDR1 is SGDLS and CDR2 is YYNGEE. V dropped 3 bases and J dropped 7 bases, with 16 bases sitting between them. This CDR3 is CASSEVQIIATQYF. Here the CDR3 DNA reads TGTGCCAGCAGCGAAGTCCAGATAATAGCGACCCAGTACTTC.

The chain uses TRBV5-8 and TRBJ1-3; a weak D match, TRBD1 (5 bases). Germline CDR1 reads SGHTS; CDR2 reads YDEGEE. The CDR3 has 16 residues. V was shortened by 3 bases and J by 3 bases, with 16 bases between the two germline ends. DNA of the CDR3: TGTGCCAGCAGCTCGGAGACAGCTATTCTTGGAAACACCATATATTTT. It translates to CASSSETAILGNTIYF.

A single count supports this clone. V gene TRBV18 combines with J gene TRBJ1-5; D not certain. Germline CDR1 is KGHSH and CDR2 is LQKENI. The CDR3 runs to 15 residues. Trimming took 2 bases from V and 2 from J, leaving 10 bases between them. In DNA, the CDR3 is TGTGCCAGCTCACCATTTATACAGCGCAATCAGCCCCAGCATTTT. This sequence encodes CASSPFIQRNQPQHF.

The rearrangement links TRBV11-2 to TRBJ2-3; no firm D call. CDR1 is SGHAT and CDR2 is FQNNGV in the germline V gene. The ends were cut back, 0 bases at V and 2 bases at J, with 9 bases in the middle. The CDR3 totals 15 residues. The CDR3 nucleotides are TGTGCCAGCAGCTTAGACGAGGTCGACACAGATACGCAGTATTTT. Its translation is CASSLDEVDTDTQYF.

This clone was detected only a few times. The chain couples TRBV27 to TRBJ2-7, with no clear D. The CDR3 spans 13 residues. V dropped 6 bases and J dropped 2 bases, with 11 bases sitting between them. CDR1 MNHEY and CDR2 SMNVEV come from the germline V gene (reference sequence). The CDR3 loop is CASREVNTYEQYF. The CDR3 DNA is TGTGCCAGCAGAGAGGTCAATACCTACGAGCAGTACTTC.

This sequence joins TRBV2 and TRBJ1-2, with 10 bases lining up with TRBD1. With 6 bases clipped from V and 8 bases from J, the junction kept 12 bases outside the gene matches. The CDR3 has 15 amino acids. Germline V CDR1 and CDR2: SNHLY, FYNNEI. CDR3: CASRGGFGTGVGYTF. The CDR3 DNA is TGTGCCAGCAGGGGTGGTTTCGGGACAGGGGTAGGCTACACCTTC.